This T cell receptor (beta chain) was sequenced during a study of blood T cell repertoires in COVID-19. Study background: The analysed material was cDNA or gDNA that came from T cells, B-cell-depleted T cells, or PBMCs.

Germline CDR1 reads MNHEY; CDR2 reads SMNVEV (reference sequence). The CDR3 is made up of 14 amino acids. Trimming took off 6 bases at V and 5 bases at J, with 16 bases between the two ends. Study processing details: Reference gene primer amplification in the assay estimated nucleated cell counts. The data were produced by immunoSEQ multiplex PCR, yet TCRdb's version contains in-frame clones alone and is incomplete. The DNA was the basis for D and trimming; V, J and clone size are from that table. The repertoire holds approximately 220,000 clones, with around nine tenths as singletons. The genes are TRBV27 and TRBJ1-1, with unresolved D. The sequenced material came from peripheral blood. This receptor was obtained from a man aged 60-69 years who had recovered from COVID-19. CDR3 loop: CASRWRDSGTEAFF. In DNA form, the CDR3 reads TGTGCCAGCAGATGGAGGGATTCGGGGACTGAAGCTTTCTTT.